The 14 T cell receptor beta chains reported below all come from one sample, sequenced in a study of T cell changes during pregnancy in multiple sclerosis. The assay was immunoSEQ multiplex PCR, and TCRdb's table has in-frame clones only and misses some. Counted here are 50,000 to 55,000 clones, roughly 91% occurring once; the ten biggest clones make up 0.5%. The specimen comprised CD4+ T cells from peripheral blood mononuclear cells, sampled in the third trimester of pregnancy. The origin of the receptors is a female donor with multiple sclerosis, enrolled in a pregnancy study.

This chain uses TRBV19 with TRBJ1-4, with D perhaps TRBD1 (6 bases). The CDR3 extends over 14 amino acids. Trimming pared 8 bases from V and 8 bases from J, leaving 18 bases between. Germline values: CDR1 LNHDA, CDR2 SQIVND (reference sequence). The DNA of the CDR3 is TGTGCCAGTTTGGCCCAGGGGTACTCGGAAAAACTGTTTTTT. Encoded protein: CASLAQGYSEKLFF.

The J gene is TRBJ1-2, the V gene TRBV7-8, with D possibly being TRBD1 (6 bases). CDR1 and CDR2 (germline): SGHVS, FQNEAQ. CDR3 length: 20 residues. With 5 bases removed from V and 5 bases from J, the gap between germline ends came to 33 bases. The CDR3 coding sequence is TGTGCCAGCAGCCTAGATTCCGGAGATGTAGTGAGCAGGGGATTTTATGGCTACACCTTC. Amino acids: CASSLDSGDVVSRGFYGYTF.

The rearrangement uses TRBV2 and TRBJ1-5; 9 nucleotides line up with TRBD1. The V gene end was trimmed by 6 bases and the J gene end by 0 bases; junction bases not matched to a gene: 9. Germline V gives CDR1 SNHLY, CDR2 FYNNEI. The CDR3 has 17 residues. This CDR3 reads CASSAGRTGDSNQPQHF. In nucleotides, the CDR3 is TGTGCCAGCAGCGCAGGCCGGACAGGGGATAGCAATCAGCCCCAGCATTTT. Full variable domain (outside the CDR3, taken from reference TRBV2 and TRBJ1-5): EPEVTQTPSHQVTQMGQEVILRCVPISNHLYFYWYRQILGQKVEFLVSFYNNEISEKSEIFDDQFSVERPDGSNFTLKIRSTKLEDSAMYFCASSAGRTGDSNQPQHFGDGTRLSIL.

The J gene is TRBJ2-3, the V gene TRBV7-9; 9 bases map to TRBD1. Looked up from germline, CDR1 is SEHNR and CDR2 is FQNEAQ (reference sequence). Trimming cost V 4 bases and J 4 bases; bases outside gene matches: 6. The CDR3 consists of 15 residues. As DNA, the CDR3 is TGTGCCAGCAGCTACCCTGACAGGGGGTCAGATACGCAGTATTTT. Translating it yields CASSYPDRGSDTQYF. Full variable domain (remainder filled in from reference TRBV7-9 and TRBJ2-3): DTGVSQNPRHKITKRGQNVTFRCDPISEHNRLYWYRQTLGQGPEFLTYFQNEAQLEKSRLLSDRFSAERPKGSFSTLEIQRTEQGDSAMYLCASSYPDRGSDTQYFGPGTRLTVL.

The chain couples TRBV11-2 to TRBJ1-3, with D possibly matching TRBD1 (6 bases). Germline V gives CDR1 SGHAT, CDR2 FQNNGV. The CDR3 runs to 16 residues. Trimming removed 5 bases from V and 0 bases from J, with 14 bases in between. Here the CDR3 DNA reads TGTGCCAGCAGCATCACAGGGATTTCCTCTGGAAACACCATATATTTT. It encodes CASSITGISSGNTIYF.

The chain recombines TRBV5-6 with TRBJ2-5; 11 bases agree with TRBD1. Germline loops: CDR1 SGHDT, CDR2 YYEEEE. This CDR3 is built from 16 residues. V shed 4 bases, J shed 4 bases, and the junction held 9 bases outside the gene matches. This CDR3 is CASSGGQGALGETQYF. Written as DNA, the CDR3 is TGTGCCAGCAGCGGCGGACAGGGGGCGCTAGGAGAGACCCAGTACTTC.

The chain combines TRBV28 with TRBJ1-2; 8 bases are shared with TRBD1. CDR3 size: 17 residues. J gave up 1 base and V 5 bases, and 12 bases lay outside the gene matches. Germline CDR1 is MDHEN and CDR2 is SYDVKM. CDR3 amino acids: CASSISSGTGRNYGYTF. CDR3 sequence (DNA): TGTGCCAGCAGTATTTCGAGCGGGACAGGTCGTAACTATGGCTACACCTTC.

This chain links TRBV27 with TRBJ2-3, with 12 bases aligning to TRBD2. CDR1 MNHEY and CDR2 SMNVEV come from the germline V gene (reference sequence). V shed 2 bases and J 6 bases; nucleotides not matched to a gene: 6. There are 16 residues in the CDR3. The CDR3 DNA reads as TGTGCCAGCAGTTTACTAGCGGGGGGGCCGTGGGATACGCAGTATTTT. Protein: CASSLLAGGPWDTQYF.

The chain uses TRBV13 and TRBJ2-1, with 7 nucleotides matching TRBD2. J lost 9 bases, V lost 5 bases, and 16 bases had no gene match. CDR1 PRHDT and CDR2 FYEKMQ come from the germline V gene (reference sequence). The CDR3 is made up of 16 amino acids. DNA for the CDR3: TGTGCCAGCAGCCCCCTTGGGGGGGGTCGCTCGGTTGAGCAGTTCTTC. This sequence encodes CASSPLGGGRSVEQFF.

The CDR3 DNA reads as TGTGCTATGACGGCTAGCGGACCCACCGGGGAGCTGTTTTTT. It is translated as CAMTASGPTGELFF. The chain couples TRBV7-9 to TRBJ2-2; TRBD2 matches at 7 bases. The length of the CDR3 is 14 residues. From germline, CDR1 is SEHNR and CDR2 FQNEAQ (reference sequence). Full variable domain (rest looked up from reference TRBV7-9 and TRBJ2-2): DTGVSQNPRHKITKRGQNVTFRCDPISEHNRLYWYRQTLGQGPEFLTYFQNEAQLEKSRLLSDRFSAERPKGSFSTLEIQRTEQGDSAMYLCAMTASGPTGELFFGEGSRLTVL.

This clone has just one count. This chain connects TRBV9 to TRBJ1-3; no clear D gene. Germline V lookup: CDR1 SGDLS, CDR2 YYNGEE. The CDR3 spans 15 residues. V lost 0 bases and J 2 bases, leaving 9 bases between the germline ends. CDR3 DNA sequence: TGTGCCAGCAGCGTAGGAGAAATCCCTGGAAACACCATATATTTT. It yields the protein CASSVGEIPGNTIYF.

The CDR3 protein is CASSLEWGRFHEQFF. CDR3 DNA: TGTGCCAGCAGCTTAGAGTGGGGCCGGTTTCATGAGCAGTTCTTC. The J gene is TRBJ2-1, the V gene TRBV7-6; D might be TRBD1 (5 bases). Germline V gene data show CDR1 as SGHVS and CDR2 as FNYEAQ. Trimming pared 1 base from V and 8 bases from J, leaving 15 bases between. This CDR3 has 15 residues.

The chain recombines TRBV18 with TRBJ1-1; no clear D. Germline V gene sequence: CDR1 KGHSH, CDR2 LQKENI. Between the trimmed V and J ends, which lost 3 bases and 5 bases, there was a span of 10 bases. The CDR3 has 13 residues. The CDR3 sequence is CASSPSVETEAFF. CDR3 DNA sequence: TGTGCCAGCTCACCTTCGGTGGAGACTGAAGCTTTCTTT.

V is TRBV27 and J is TRBJ1-2, with 8 nucleotides matching TRBD1. Germline CDR1 reads MNHEY; CDR2 reads SMNVEV (reference sequence). The CDR3 is made up of 13 amino acids. The junction had 7 bases not matched to a gene; V was cut back by 5 bases and J by 8 bases. The CDR3 DNA is TGTGCCAGCAGTATTGGACAGGGTAAGGGCTACACCTTC. Translated, it gives CASSIGQGKGYTF.